These 18 T cell receptor beta chains came from one sample sequenced in a study of PD-1 blockade in classical Hodgkin lymphoma. After autologous stem cell transplantation all patients relapsed, and prior brentuximab vedotin exposure differed between cohorts. Sequencing used immunoSEQ multiplex PCR; TCRdb keeps in-frame clones, though not all of them. The profile covers 20,000 to 30,000 clones, with around three quarters appearing a single time and nearly 8% taken by the ten largest. Sequenced material: peripheral blood mononuclear cells (PBMCs), taken before the second cycle of nivolumab. These receptors all come from a human donor with classical Hodgkin lymphoma.

This sequence joins TRBV29-1 and TRBJ2-7, with 7 bases that match TRBD2. CDR1 and CDR2 (germline): SQVTM, ANQGSEA. V was pared by 4 bases and J by 2 bases, with 5 bases of the junction left unmatched. The CDR3 covers 13 residues. In nucleotides, the CDR3 is TGCAGCGTTGCAAGTGGGAGGGCCTACGAGCAGTACTTC. Its translation is CSVASGRAYEQYF.

CDR3 protein: CSVDGATDEKLFF. CDR3 nucleotide sequence: TGCAGCGTTGACGGGGCAACGGATGAAAAACTGTTTTTT. V gene TRBV29-1 combines with J gene TRBJ1-4, with D perhaps matching TRBD1 (5 bases). Per the germline V gene, CDR1 is SQVTM and CDR2 is ANQGSEA. V gave up 3 bases and J gave up 6 bases, with 11 bases separating them. The CDR3 extends over 13 amino acids.

The J gene is TRBJ1-2, the V gene TRBV5-4, with 9 bases matching TRBD1. CDR1 and CDR2 from the germline V gene are SGHNT and YYREEE (reference sequence). CDR3 length: 15 amino acids. V lost 4 bases to trimming and J lost 1 base; unmatched junction nucleotides: 5. The CDR3 DNA follows: TGTGCCAGCAGCAGACCGGGACAGGGTAACTATGGCTACACCTTC. It codes for CASSRPGQGNYGYTF.

This clone appeared a few times. The chain uses TRBV20-1 and TRBJ1-2; D not certain. CDR3 length equals 11 residues. Per the germline V gene, CDR1 is DFQATT and CDR2 is SNEGSKA (reference sequence). Deletions cut 1 base from V and 5 bases from J, with 5 bases between. CDR3 coding DNA: TGCAGTGCTAGAGGGGAGTATGGCTACACCTTC. Translating it yields CSARGEYGYTF.

The chain uses TRBV6-5 and TRBJ1-2; unclear D gene. The CDR3 has 16 amino acids. Germline V gene data show CDR1 as MNHEY and CDR2 as SVGAGI. The V and J ends lost 2 bases and 8 bases respectively, with 21 bases between them. CDR3 loop: CASSYQANLSPGGYTF. DNA of the CDR3: TGTGCCAGCAGTTACCAAGCAAACCTGTCCCCCGGGGGCTACACCTTC.

This sequence joins TRBV28 and TRBJ2-1, with a weak D call TRBD2 (6 bases). Germline V gives CDR1 MDHEN, CDR2 SYDVKM. Trimming shortened V by 5 bases and J by 8 bases, and 25 bases separated the two germline ends. There are 17 residues in the CDR3. As DNA, the CDR3 is TGTGCCAGCAGTATCGCGGGACCCCTGGTTGGTATCGATGAGCAGTTCTTC. Translating gives CASSIAGPLVGIDEQFF.

This clone occurred once. The chain employs TRBV9 and TRBJ2-3; tentatively, D is TRBD2 (5 bases). Germline V gene sequence: CDR1 SGDLS, CDR2 YYNGEE. V shed 4 bases and J shed 4 bases, with 16 bases lying between them. CDR3 length equals 15 residues. The CDR3 reads CASSPALDRPDTQYF. As DNA, the CDR3 is TGTGCCAGCAGCCCAGCACTAGATCGGCCAGATACGCAGTATTTT.

J is TRBJ2-1 and V is TRBV7-3; D not resolved. CDR1 is SGHTA, CDR2 FQGTGA, per germline. Trimming removed 1 base at V and 0 bases at J, with 10 bases between. This CDR3 contains 16 residues. The CDR3 loop is CASSLSLLSSYNEQFF. The CDR3, as DNA: TGTGCCAGCAGCTTAAGTCTGCTAAGCTCCTACAATGAGCAGTTCTTC.

By share, this clone ranks as medium-sized (0.01 to 0.1%). The rearrangement uses TRBV7-6 and TRBJ1-1; maybe TRBD1 (5 bases). Trimming took 5 bases from V and 0 from J, leaving 10 bases between them. This CDR3 comprises 14 residues. Germline CDR1 is SGHVS and CDR2 is FNYEAQ. The CDR3 reads CASSAGLMNTEAFF. The CDR3 DNA reads TGTGCCAGCAGCGCGGGACTGATGAACACTGAAGCTTTCTTT.

The V call is TRBV5-1, the J call TRBJ1-2; 10 nucleotides agree with TRBD1. This CDR3 comprises 15 residues. Trimming took 0 bases from V and 8 from J; bases not matched to a gene: 7. CDR1 and CDR2 from the germline V gene are SGHRS and YFSETQ. CDR3 DNA sequence: TGCGCCAGCAGCTTGGGCCCCCGACAGGGGGCGGGCTACACCTTC. It is translated as CASSLGPRQGAGYTF.

V is TRBV10-1 and J is TRBJ2-1; D gene unclear. Between the trimmed V and J ends, which lost 4 bases and 0 bases, there was a span of 13 bases. Germline CDR1 WNHNN, CDR2 SYGVQD (reference sequence). There are 16 residues in the CDR3. The CDR3 loop is CASSAGIFSSYNEQFF. The CDR3, as DNA: TGCGCCAGCAGTGCTGGCATTTTCAGCTCCTACAATGAGCAGTTCTTC.

A few counts support this clone. This chain uses TRBV4-2 with TRBJ1-5, with D perhaps matching TRBD1 (6 bases). Germline lookup yields CDR1 LGHNA and CDR2 YNFKEQ. The CDR3 has 14 amino acids. V dropped 1 base and J dropped 3 bases, with 7 bases sitting between them. The CDR3 loop reads CASSQGTVNQPQHF. The CDR3 DNA follows: TGTGCCAGCAGCCAAGGGACAGTCAATCAGCCCCAGCATTTT.

The chain has TRBV5-4 and TRBJ2-7; TRBD1 matches 9 bases. V was pared by 1 base and J by 2 bases, with 7 bases of the junction left unmatched. CDR1 SGHNT and CDR2 YYREEE come from the germline V gene (reference sequence). The length of the CDR3 is 16 residues. The DNA for the CDR3 is TGTGCCAGCAGCTTGCCCGGGACAGGGTTTACCTACGAGCAGTACTTC. It codes for CASSLPGTGFTYEQYF.

The V call is TRBV28, the J call TRBJ2-1; 8 bases map to TRBD2. The V gene's germline CDR1 is MDHEN and CDR2 SYDVKM. J gave up 3 bases and V 6 bases, and 7 bases lay outside the gene matches. The CDR3 totals 15 residues. CDR3 protein: CASSGTSGFYNEQFF. The CDR3 nucleotides are TGTGCCAGCAGCGGTACTAGCGGTTTCTACAATGAGCAGTTCTTC.

J is TRBJ2-2 and V is TRBV11-1, with a weak D call TRBD2 (5 bases). The CDR3 covers 16 residues. CDR1 SGHAT and CDR2 FQDESV come from the germline V gene (reference sequence). V dropped 1 base and J dropped 4 bases, with 13 bases sitting between them. The CDR3 sequence is CASSLGWEISTGELFF. Here the CDR3 DNA reads TGTGCCAGCAGCTTAGGGTGGGAGATTAGCACCGGGGAGCTGTTTTTT. The whole variable domain, filled in from reference TRBV11-1 and TRBJ2-2, reads EAEVAQSPRYKITEKSQAVAFWCDPISGHATLYWYRQILGQGPELLVQFQDESVVDDSQLPKDRFSAERLKGVDSTLKIQPAELGDSAMYLCASSLGWEISTGELFFGEGSRLTVL.

The chain combines TRBV27 with TRBJ2-2; D is possibly TRBD1 (6 bases). V lost 4 bases to trimming and J lost 0 bases, with 9 bases between them. CDR1 is MNHEY, CDR2 SMNVEV, per germline (reference sequence). The CDR3 contains 15 residues. CDR3 bases: TGTGCCAGCAGTTCCCGGACAGCGAACACCGGGGAGCTGTTTTTT. The encoded protein is CASSSRTANTGELFF.

The genes are TRBV29-1 and TRBJ2-1; D is perhaps TRBD1 or TRBD2 (5 bases each). Germline V gene lookup returns CDR1 SQVTM and CDR2 ANQGSEA. Trimming left V 4 bases short and J 6 bases short, with 16 bases between. The CDR3 covers 14 residues. CDR3 sequence (DNA): TGCAGCGTTGTACGGGGCTTGGGGGTCAATGAGCAGTTCTTC. Protein sequence: CSVVRGLGVNEQFF.

The genes are TRBV2 and TRBJ2-1; D tentatively reads TRBD1 or TRBD2 (5 bases each). The CDR3 sequence is 12 residues long. Germline V gene lookup returns CDR1 SNHLY and CDR2 FYNNEI. Trimming pared 2 bases from V and 15 bases from J, leaving 14 bases between. The CDR3 loop reads CASSEYGTRGFF. CDR3 bases: TGTGCCAGCAGTGAATACGGGACCCGGGGGTTCTTC.